The T cell receptor (beta chain) under discussion was sequenced for a study of T cell responses to AZD1222 COVID-19 vaccine. Whole-study findings and limits: At 160-218 and 743-854, vaccine-associated CD4 TCRs were dominant, and they spanned spike. Females made up more of the donors, who were largely white British, and clonal diversity may have come out too low.

This clone was seen more than once but under ten times. Its antigen is undetermined. V was clipped by 4 bases and J by 0 bases, with 13 bases between them. The CDR3 has 16 residues. Germline CDR1 reads MDHEN; CDR2 reads SYDVKM. TCRdb's table, derived via immunoSEQ multiplex PCR, lists solely in-frame clones and lacks some. The sample has under 140,000 clones, roughly 90% seen once. This material consisted of peripheral blood, taken 28 days after the second AZD1222 dose. This sequence joins TRBV28 and TRBJ1-3, with D perhaps matching TRBD1 (5 bases). The receptor was derived from an adult who received the AZD1222 COVID-19 vaccine. The CDR3 DNA sequence: TGTGCCAGCAGTTCCTTGCAGGGAAACTCTGGAAACACCATATATTTT. Amino acid sequence: CASSSLQGNSGNTIYF.